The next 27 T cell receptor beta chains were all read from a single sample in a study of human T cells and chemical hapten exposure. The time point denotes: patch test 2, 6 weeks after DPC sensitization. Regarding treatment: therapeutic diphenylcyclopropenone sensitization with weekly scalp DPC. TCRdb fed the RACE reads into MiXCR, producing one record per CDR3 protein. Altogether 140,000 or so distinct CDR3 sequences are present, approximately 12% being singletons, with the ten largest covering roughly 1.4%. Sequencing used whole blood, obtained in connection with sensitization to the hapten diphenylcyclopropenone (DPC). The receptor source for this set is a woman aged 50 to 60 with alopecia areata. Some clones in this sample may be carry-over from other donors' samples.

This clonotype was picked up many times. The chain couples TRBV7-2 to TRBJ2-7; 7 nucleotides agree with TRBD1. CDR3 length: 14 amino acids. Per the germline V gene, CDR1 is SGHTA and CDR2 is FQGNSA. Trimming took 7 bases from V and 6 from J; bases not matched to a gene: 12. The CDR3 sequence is CASTFPGQRGEQYF. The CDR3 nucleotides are TGTGCCAGCACCTTCCCGGGACAGAGGGGCGAGCAGTACTTC.

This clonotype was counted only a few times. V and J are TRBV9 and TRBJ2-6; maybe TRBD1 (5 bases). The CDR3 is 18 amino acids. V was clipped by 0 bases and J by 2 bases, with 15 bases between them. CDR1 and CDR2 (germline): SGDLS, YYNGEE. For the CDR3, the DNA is TGTGCCAGCAGCGTAGGTCCCCGTCCAGGGACTGGGGCCAACGTCCTGACTTTC. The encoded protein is CASSVGPRPGTGANVLTF.

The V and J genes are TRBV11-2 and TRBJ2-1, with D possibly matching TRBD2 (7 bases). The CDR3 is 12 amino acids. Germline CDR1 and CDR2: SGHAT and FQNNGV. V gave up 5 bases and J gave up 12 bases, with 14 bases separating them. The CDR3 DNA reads TGTGCCAGCAGCCCCCAGGGGAGGGGGCAGTTCTTC. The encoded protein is CASSPQGRGQFF.

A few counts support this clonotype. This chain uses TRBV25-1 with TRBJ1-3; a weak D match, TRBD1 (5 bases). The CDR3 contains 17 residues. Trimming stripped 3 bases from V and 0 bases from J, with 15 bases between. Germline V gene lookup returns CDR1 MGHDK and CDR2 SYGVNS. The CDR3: CASSDKLGTPSGNTIYF. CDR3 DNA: TGTGCCAGCAGTGACAAACTAGGGACTCCCTCTGGAAACACCATATATTTT.

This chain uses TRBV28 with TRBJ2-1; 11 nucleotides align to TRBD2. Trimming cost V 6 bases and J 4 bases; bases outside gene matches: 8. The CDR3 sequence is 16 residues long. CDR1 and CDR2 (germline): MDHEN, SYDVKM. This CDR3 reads CASSGSGRAYYNEQFF. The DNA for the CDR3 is TGTGCCAGCAGCGGTAGCGGGAGGGCCTATTACAATGAGCAGTTCTTC.

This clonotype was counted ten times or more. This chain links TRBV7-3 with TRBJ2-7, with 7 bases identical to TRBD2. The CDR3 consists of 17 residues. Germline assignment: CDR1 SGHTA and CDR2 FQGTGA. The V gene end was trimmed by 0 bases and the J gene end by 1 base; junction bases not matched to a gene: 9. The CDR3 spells CASSLTGKAGSSYEQYF. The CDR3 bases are TGTGCCAGCAGCTTAACTGGAAAAGCGGGGTCATCCTACGAGCAGTACTTC. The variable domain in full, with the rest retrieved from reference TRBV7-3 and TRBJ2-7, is GAGVSQTPSNKVTEKGKYVELRCDPISGHTALYWYRQSLGQGPEFLIYFQGTGAADDSGLPNDRFFAVRPEGSVSTLKIQRTERGDSAVYLCASSLTGKAGSSYEQYFGPGTRLTVT.

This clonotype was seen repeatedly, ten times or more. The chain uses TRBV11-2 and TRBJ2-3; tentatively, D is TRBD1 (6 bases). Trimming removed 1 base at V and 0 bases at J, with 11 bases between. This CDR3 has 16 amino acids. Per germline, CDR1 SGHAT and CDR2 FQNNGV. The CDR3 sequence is CASSLAQGFSTDTQYF. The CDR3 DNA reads TGTGCCAGCAGCTTAGCCCAGGGGTTCAGCACAGATACGCAGTATTTT.

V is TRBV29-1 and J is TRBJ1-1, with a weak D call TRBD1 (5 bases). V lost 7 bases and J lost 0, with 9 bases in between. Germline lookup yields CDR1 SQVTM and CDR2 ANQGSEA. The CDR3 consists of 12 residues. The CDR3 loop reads CSGRGVNTEAFF. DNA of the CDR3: TGCAGCGGGCGGGGGGTGAACACTGAAGCTTTCTTT.

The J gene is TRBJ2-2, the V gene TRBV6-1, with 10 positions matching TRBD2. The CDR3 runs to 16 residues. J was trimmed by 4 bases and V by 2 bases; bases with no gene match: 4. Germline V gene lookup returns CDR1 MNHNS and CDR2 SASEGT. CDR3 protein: CASSESGRALTGELFF. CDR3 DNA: TGTGCCAGCAGTGAAAGCGGGAGGGCCCTCACCGGGGAGCTGTTTTTT.

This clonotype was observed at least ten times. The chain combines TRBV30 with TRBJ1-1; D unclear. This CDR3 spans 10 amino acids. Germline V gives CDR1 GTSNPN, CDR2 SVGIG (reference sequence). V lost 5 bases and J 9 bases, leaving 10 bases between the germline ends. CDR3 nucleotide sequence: TGTGCCTGGGCTTTACAGAAAGCTTTCTTT. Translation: CAWALQKAFF.

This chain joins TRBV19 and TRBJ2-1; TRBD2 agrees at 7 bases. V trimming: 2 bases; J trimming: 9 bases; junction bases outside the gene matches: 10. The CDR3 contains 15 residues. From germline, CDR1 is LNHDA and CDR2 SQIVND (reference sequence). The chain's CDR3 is CASSIQGGVKSEQFF. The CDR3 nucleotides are TGTGCCAGTAGTATACAGGGAGGGGTCAAGAGTGAGCAGTTCTTC.

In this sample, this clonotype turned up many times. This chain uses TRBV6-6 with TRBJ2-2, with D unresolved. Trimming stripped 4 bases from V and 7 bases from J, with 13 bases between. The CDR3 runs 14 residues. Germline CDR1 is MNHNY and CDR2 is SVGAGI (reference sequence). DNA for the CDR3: TGTGCCAGCAGTTCCCTCGGACGAAACGGGGAGCTGTTTTTT. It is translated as CASSSLGRNGELFF.

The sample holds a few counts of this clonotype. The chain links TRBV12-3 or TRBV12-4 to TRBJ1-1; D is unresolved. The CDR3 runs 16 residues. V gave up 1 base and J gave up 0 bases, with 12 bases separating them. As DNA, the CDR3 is TGTGCCAGCAGTTTAGGTGGCCGACTAATGAACACTGAAGCTTTCTTT. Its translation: CASSLGGRLMNTEAFF.

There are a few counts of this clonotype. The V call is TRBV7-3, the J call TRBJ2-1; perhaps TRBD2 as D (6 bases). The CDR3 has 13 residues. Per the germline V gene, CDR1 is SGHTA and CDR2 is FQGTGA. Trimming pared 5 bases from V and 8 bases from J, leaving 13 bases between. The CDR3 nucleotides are TGTGCCAGCAGCCCCCGAAGGGAGGATGAGCAGTTCTTC. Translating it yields CASSPRREDEQFF.

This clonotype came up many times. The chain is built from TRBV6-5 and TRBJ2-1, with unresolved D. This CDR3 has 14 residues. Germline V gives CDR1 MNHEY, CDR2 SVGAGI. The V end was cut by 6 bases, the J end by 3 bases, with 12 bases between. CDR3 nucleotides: TGTGCCAGCAGCGAGAGTCCCGACTACAATGAGCAGTTCTTC. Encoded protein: CASSESPDYNEQFF.

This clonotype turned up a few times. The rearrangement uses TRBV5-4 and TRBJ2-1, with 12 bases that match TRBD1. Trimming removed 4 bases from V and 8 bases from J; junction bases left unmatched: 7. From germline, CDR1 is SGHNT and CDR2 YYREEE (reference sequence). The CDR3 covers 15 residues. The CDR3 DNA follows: TGTGCCAGCAGCCCGGGACAGGGGGCTGCGTATGAGCAGTTCTTC. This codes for CASSPGQGAAYEQFF.

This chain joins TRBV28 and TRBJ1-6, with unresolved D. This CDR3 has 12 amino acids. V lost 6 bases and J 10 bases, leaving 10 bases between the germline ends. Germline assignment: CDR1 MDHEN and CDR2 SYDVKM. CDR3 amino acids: CASSPSESPLHF. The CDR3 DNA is TGTGCCAGCAGCCCATCCGAATCACCCCTCCACTTT.

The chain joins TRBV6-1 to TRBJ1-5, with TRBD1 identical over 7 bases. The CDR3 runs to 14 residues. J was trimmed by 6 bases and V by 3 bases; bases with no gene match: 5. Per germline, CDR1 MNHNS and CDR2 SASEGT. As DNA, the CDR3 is TGTGCCAGCAGTGATAACAGGGGAGGTCAGCCCCAGCATTTT. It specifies CASSDNRGGQPQHF.

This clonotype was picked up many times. CDR3 loop: CASSLGGGSLSTDTQYF. CDR3 nucleotide sequence: TGTGCCAGCAGCTTAGGGGGGGGCAGCTTGAGCACAGATACGCAGTATTTT. The rearrangement links TRBV7-8 to TRBJ2-3; maybe TRBD2 (7 bases). CDR3 length equals 17 residues. Trimming removed 1 base from V and 0 bases from J, with 14 bases in between. Germline loops: CDR1 SGHVS, CDR2 FQNEAQ.

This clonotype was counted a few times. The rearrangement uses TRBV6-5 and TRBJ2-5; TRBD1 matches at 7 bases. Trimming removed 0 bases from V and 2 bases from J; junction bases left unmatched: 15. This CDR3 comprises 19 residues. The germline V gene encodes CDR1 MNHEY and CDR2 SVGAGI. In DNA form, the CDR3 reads TGTGCCAGCAGTTACTCGAGTACCACTAGGGGCAGGGGGCAAGAGACCCAGTACTTC. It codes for CASSYSSTTRGRGQETQYF.

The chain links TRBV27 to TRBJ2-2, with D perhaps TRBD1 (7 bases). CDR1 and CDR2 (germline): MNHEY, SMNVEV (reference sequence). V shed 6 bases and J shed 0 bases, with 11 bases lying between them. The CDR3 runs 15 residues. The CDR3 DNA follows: TGTGCCAGCAGACGCGGGACAGCGAACACCGGGGAGCTGTTTTTT. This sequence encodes CASRRGTANTGELFF.

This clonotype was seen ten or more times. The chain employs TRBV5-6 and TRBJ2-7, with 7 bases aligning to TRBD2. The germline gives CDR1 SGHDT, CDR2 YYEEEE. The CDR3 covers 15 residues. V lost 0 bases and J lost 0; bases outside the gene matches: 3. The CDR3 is CASSLVGGSSYEQYF. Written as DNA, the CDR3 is TGTGCCAGCAGCTTGGTCGGCGGGAGCTCCTACGAGCAGTACTTC.

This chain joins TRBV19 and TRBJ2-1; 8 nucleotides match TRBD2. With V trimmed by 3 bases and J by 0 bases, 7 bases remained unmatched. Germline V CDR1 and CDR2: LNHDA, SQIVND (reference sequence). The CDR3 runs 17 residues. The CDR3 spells CASSIAASGRSYNEQFF. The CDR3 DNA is TGTGCCAGTAGTATTGCGGCTAGCGGGCGCTCCTACAATGAGCAGTTCTTC.

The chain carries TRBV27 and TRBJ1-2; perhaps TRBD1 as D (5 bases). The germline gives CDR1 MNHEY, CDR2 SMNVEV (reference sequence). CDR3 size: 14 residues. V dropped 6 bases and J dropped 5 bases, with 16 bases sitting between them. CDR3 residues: CASSPRTPVYGYTF. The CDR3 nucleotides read TGTGCCAGCAGCCCGAGGACACCCGTGTATGGCTACACCTTC.

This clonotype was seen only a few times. CDR3 loop: CASSESGTDTQYF. DNA for the CDR3: TGCGCCAGCAGCGAGAGCGGGACAGATACGCAGTATTTT. J is TRBJ2-3 and V is TRBV5-1; TRBD2 might be the D (6 bases). Trimming took 4 bases from V and 3 from J, leaving 9 bases between them. The length of the CDR3 is 13 residues. CDR1 is SGHRS and CDR2 is YFSETQ in the germline V gene.

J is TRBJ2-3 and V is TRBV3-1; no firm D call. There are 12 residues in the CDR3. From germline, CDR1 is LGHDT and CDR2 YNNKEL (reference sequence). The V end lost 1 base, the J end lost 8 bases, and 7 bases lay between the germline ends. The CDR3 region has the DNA TGTGCCAGCAGCCAAGGGGTGGGTACGCAGTATTTT. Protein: CASSQGVGTQYF.

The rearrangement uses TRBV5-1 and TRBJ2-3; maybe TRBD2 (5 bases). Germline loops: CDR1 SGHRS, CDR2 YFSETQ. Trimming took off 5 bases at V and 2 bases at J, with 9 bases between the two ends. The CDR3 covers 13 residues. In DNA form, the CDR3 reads TGCGCCAGCAGACGGGAAACCACAGATACGCAGTATTTT. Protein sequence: CASRRETTDTQYF.